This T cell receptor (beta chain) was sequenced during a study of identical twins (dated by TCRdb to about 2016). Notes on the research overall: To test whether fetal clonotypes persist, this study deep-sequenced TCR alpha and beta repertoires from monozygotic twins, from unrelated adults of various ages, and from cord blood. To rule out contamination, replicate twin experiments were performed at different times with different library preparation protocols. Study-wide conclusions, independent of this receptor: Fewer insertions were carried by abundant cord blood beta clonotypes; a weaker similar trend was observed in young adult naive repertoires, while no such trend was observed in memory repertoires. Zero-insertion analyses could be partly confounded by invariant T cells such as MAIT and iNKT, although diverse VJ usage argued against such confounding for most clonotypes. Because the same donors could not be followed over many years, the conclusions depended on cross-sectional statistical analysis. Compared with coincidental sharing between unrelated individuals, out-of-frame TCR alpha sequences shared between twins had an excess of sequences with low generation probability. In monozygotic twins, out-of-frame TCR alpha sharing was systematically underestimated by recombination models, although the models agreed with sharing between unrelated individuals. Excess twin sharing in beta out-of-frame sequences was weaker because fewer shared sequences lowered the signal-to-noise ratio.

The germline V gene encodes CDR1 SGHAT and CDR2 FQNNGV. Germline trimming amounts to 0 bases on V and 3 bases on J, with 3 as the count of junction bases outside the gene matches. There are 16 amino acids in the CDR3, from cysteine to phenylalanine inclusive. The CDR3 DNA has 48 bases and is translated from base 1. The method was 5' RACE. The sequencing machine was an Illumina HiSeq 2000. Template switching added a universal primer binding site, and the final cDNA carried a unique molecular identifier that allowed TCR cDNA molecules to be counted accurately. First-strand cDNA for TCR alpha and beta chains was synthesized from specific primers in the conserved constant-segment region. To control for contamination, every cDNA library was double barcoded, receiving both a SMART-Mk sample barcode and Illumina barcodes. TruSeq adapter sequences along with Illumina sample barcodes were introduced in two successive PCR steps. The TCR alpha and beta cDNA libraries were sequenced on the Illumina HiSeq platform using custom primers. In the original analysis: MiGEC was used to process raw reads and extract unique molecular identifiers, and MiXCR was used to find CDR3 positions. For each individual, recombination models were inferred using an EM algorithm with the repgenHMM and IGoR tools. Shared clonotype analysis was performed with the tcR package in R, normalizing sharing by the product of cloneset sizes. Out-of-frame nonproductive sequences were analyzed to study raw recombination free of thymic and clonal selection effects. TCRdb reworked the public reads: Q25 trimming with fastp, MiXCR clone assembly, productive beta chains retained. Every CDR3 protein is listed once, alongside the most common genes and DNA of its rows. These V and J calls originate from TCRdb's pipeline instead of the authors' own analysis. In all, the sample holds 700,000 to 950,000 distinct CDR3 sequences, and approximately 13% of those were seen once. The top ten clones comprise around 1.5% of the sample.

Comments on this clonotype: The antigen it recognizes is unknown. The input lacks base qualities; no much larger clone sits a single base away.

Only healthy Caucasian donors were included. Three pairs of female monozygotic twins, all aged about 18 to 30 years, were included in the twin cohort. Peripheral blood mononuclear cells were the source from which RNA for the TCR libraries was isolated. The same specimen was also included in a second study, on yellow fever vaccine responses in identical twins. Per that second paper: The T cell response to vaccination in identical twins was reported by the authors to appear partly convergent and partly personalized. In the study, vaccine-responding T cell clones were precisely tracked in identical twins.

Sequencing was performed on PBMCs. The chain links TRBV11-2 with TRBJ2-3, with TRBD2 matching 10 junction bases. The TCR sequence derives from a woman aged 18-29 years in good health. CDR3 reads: CASSLELAGQTDTQYF. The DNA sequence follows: TGTGCCAGCAGCTTAGAACTAGCGGGACAGACAGATACGCAGTATTTT. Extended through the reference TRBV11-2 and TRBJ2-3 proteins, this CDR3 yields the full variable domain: EAGVAQSPRYKIIEKRQSVAFWCNPISGHATLYWYQQILGQGPKLLIQFQNNGVVDDSQLPKDRFSAERLKGVDSTLKIQPAKLEDSAVYLCASSLELAGQTDTQYFGPGTRLTVL.